This is a list of T cell receptor beta chains from one sample in a study of T-cell reconstitution after alpha-beta-depleted transplantation in children. One entry per CDR3 protein results from TCRdb running MiXCR on the PCR reads. The sample has approximately 980,000 distinct CDR3 sequences, about 26% seen once. The sequencing here drew on PBMCs, mostly from graft donor cells, taken 360 days after TCRalphabeta/CD19-depleted stem cell transplant. The source of these receptors is a boy younger than two who had a stem cell transplant for SCID, so the T cells may come from the graft donor. CDR3s include the opening cysteine and the closing phenylalanine or tryptophan. D genes are given only for firm matches. Clone size is shown for a subset of rows, as once, few, many or a class of expanded clone.

V gene: TRBV12-3/TRBV12-4
J gene: TRBJ2-5
CDR3 length: 14
clone size: many
D gene: -
CDR3 protein: CASSLDGPQETQYF
CDR3 DNA: TGTGCCAGCAGTTTAGATGGTCCCCAAGAGACCCAGTACTTC

V gene: TRBV12-3/TRBV12-4
J gene: TRBJ1-2
CDR3 length: 12
clone size: few
D gene: -
CDR3 protein: CASSGPADDYTF
CDR3 DNA: TGTGCCAGCAGTGGCCCCGCCGACGACTACACCTTC

V gene: TRBV11-2
J gene: TRBJ2-1
CDR3 length: 11
clone size: -
D gene: -
CDR3 protein: CASSSEGEQFF
CDR3 DNA: TGTGCCAGCAGCTCTGAAGGTGAGCAGTTCTTC

V gene: TRBV20-1
J gene: TRBJ1-2
CDR3 length: 14
clone size: few
D gene: TRBD1
CDR3 protein: CSARDGQGRGGYTF
CDR3 DNA: TGCAGTGCTAGGGACGGACAGGGAAGAGGGGGCTACACCTTC

V gene: TRBV28
J gene: TRBJ2-5
CDR3 length: 12
clone size: -
D gene: -
CDR3 protein: CASMRAQETQYF
CDR3 DNA: TGTGCCAGCATGAGGGCTCAAGAGACCCAGTACTTC

V gene: TRBV20-1
J gene: TRBJ2-5
CDR3 length: 12
clone size: -
D gene: TRBD1
CDR3 protein: CSAMDREETQYF
CDR3 DNA: TGCAGTGCTATGGACAGGGAAGAGACCCAGTACTTC

V gene: TRBV7-9
J gene: TRBJ2-1
CDR3 length: 15
clone size: -
D gene: -
CDR3 protein: CASSLGRLVLDEQFF
CDR3 DNA: TGTGCCAGCAGCTTGGGCAGGCTCGTCCTCGATGAGCAGTTCTTC

V gene: TRBV20-1
J gene: TRBJ1-3
CDR3 length: 14
clone size: -
D gene: -
CDR3 protein: CSARVRGSGATIYF
CDR3 DNA: TGCAGTGCTAGAGTTAGGGGATCTGGGGCGACCATATATTTT

V gene: TRBV7-3
J gene: TRBJ1-1
CDR3 length: 15
clone size: -
D gene: -
CDR3 protein: CASSARADPNGEAFF
CDR3 DNA: TGTGCCAGCAGCGCACGGGCAGATCCCAATGGTGAAGCTTTCTTT

V gene: TRBV10-3
J gene: TRBJ1-4
CDR3 length: 14
clone size: -
D gene: -
CDR3 protein: CAISERNINEKLFF
CDR3 DNA: TGTGCCATCAGTGAACGGAATATCAATGAAAAACTGTTTTTT

V gene: TRBV18
J gene: TRBJ2-1
CDR3 length: 14
clone size: -
D gene: -
CDR3 protein: CASSLLDTYNEQFF
CDR3 DNA: TGTGCCAGCTCACTCCTTGACACCTACAATGAGCAGTTCTTC

V gene: TRBV5-1
J gene: TRBJ2-7
CDR3 length: 15
clone size: -
D gene: TRBD1
CDR3 protein: CASSPWDRSSYEQYF
CDR3 DNA: TGCGCCAGCAGCCCGTGGGACAGGAGCTCCTACGAGCAGTACTTC

V gene: TRBV7-9
J gene: TRBJ1-1
CDR3 length: 15
clone size: -
D gene: TRBD1
CDR3 protein: CASSPAGTVNTEAFF
CDR3 DNA: TGTGCCAGCAGCCCAGCGGGGACAGTGAACACTGAAGCTTTCTTT

V gene: TRBV12-3/TRBV12-4
J gene: TRBJ2-7
CDR3 length: 16
clone size: few
D gene: TRBD2
CDR3 protein: CASSPGLAGRYYEQYF
CDR3 DNA: TGTGCCAGCAGTCCTGGACTAGCGGGACGTTACTACGAGCAGTACTTC

V gene: TRBV5-6
J gene: TRBJ2-5
CDR3 length: 14
clone size: many
D gene: -
CDR3 protein: CASIHLGAQETQYF
CDR3 DNA: TGTGCCAGCATCCATTTGGGGGCCCAAGAGACCCAGTACTTC

V gene: TRBV12-3/TRBV12-4
J gene: TRBJ2-3
CDR3 length: 17
clone size: -
D gene: TRBD2
CDR3 protein: CASSFGGTSRRTDTQYF
CDR3 DNA: TGTGCCAGCAGTTTCGGCGGGACTAGCAGACGCACAGATACGCAGTATTTT

V gene: TRBV5-8
J gene: TRBJ2-5
CDR3 length: 16
clone size: many
D gene: TRBD2
CDR3 protein: CASSSGRGGTQETQYF
CDR3 DNA: TGTGCCAGCAGCTCGGGACGCGGGGGGACCCAAGAGACCCAGTACTTC

V gene: TRBV4-2
J gene: TRBJ2-3
CDR3 length: 18
clone size: -
D gene: TRBD1
CDR3 protein: CASSQSVKTGMGTDTQYF
CDR3 DNA: TGTGCCAGCAGCCAATCCGTAAAGACAGGGATGGGAACAGATACGCAGTATTTT

V gene: TRBV7-3
J gene: TRBJ1-1
CDR3 length: 14
clone size: few
D gene: -
CDR3 protein: CASSLTGGPTEAFF
CDR3 DNA: TGTGCCAGCAGCTTAACAGGGGGGCCCACTGAAGCTTTCTTT

V gene: TRBV20-1
J gene: TRBJ2-2
CDR3 length: 16
clone size: few
D gene: -
CDR3 protein: CSARGPGGPNTGELFF
CDR3 DNA: TGCAGTGCTAGAGGGCCCGGGGGCCCCAACACCGGGGAGCTGTTTTTT

V gene: TRBV15
J gene: TRBJ1-5
CDR3 length: 15
clone size: few
D gene: -
CDR3 protein: CATSRPDRRSQPQHF
CDR3 DNA: TGTGCCACCAGCAGACCCGACAGGAGAAGTCAGCCCCAGCATTTT

V gene: TRBV20-1
J gene: TRBJ2-7
CDR3 length: 14
clone size: few
D gene: TRBD1
CDR3 protein: CSAQTQTGPYEQYF
CDR3 DNA: TGCAGTGCTCAAACCCAGACAGGGCCCTACGAGCAGTACTTC

V gene: TRBV3-1
J gene: TRBJ2-7
CDR3 length: 12
clone size: many
D gene: -
CDR3 protein: CASSQEPYEQYF
CDR3 DNA: TGTGCCAGCAGCCAAGAACCCTACGAGCAGTACTTC

V gene: TRBV5-1
J gene: TRBJ2-1
CDR3 length: 15
clone size: many
D gene: -
CDR3 protein: CASSLTPGSDAEQFF
CDR3 DNA: TGCGCCAGCAGCTTGACGCCAGGGTCAGATGCTGAGCAGTTCTTC

V gene: TRBV7-2
J gene: TRBJ2-7
CDR3 length: 13
clone size: many
D gene: -
CDR3 protein: CASSLAQLYEQYF
CDR3 DNA: TGCGCCAGCAGCTTGGCACAGCTCTACGAGCAGTACTTC

V gene: TRBV6-4
J gene: TRBJ1-3
CDR3 length: 21
clone size: -
D gene: -
CDR3 protein: CASPPPDRDRLWSLSGNTIYF
CDR3 DNA: TGTGCCAGCCCCCCTCCCGACCGGGACCGTCTTTGGAGCCTCTCTGGAAACACCATATATTTT

V gene: TRBV12-3/TRBV12-4
J gene: TRBJ2-7
CDR3 length: 15
clone size: few
D gene: -
CDR3 protein: CASSFSGTRGYEQYF
CDR3 DNA: TGTGCCAGCAGCTTTTCTGGGACAAGAGGTTACGAGCAGTACTTC

V gene: TRBV5-1
J gene: TRBJ2-4
CDR3 length: 15
clone size: -
D gene: -
CDR3 protein: CASSLGTGTLDVQYF
CDR3 DNA: TGCGCCAGCAGCTTGGGAACCGGGACGCTAGACGTCCAGTACTTC

V gene: TRBV6-4
J gene: TRBJ2-1
CDR3 length: 16
clone size: few
D gene: TRBD2
CDR3 protein: CASSDTKRGVYNEQFF
CDR3 DNA: TGTGCCAGCAGTGACACAAAGCGGGGGGTCTACAATGAGCAGTTCTTC

V gene: TRBV3-1
J gene: TRBJ2-1
CDR3 length: 17
clone size: -
D gene: TRBD2
CDR3 protein: CASSQNLGLAGVNEQFF
CDR3 DNA: TGTGCCAGCAGCCAAAACCTAGGACTAGCGGGGGTGAATGAGCAGTTCTTC

V gene: TRBV12-3/TRBV12-4
J gene: TRBJ2-3
CDR3 length: 15
clone size: few
D gene: TRBD2
CDR3 protein: CASGTSGGGTDTQYF
CDR3 DNA: TGTGCCAGCGGCACTAGCGGGGGGGGCACAGATACGCAGTATTTT

V gene: TRBV6-1
J gene: TRBJ2-1
CDR3 length: 20
clone size: -
D gene: TRBD2
CDR3 protein: CASTGRGTHLTSGRANEQFF
CDR3 DNA: TGTGCCAGCACTGGTAGAGGGACACATCTTACTAGCGGGAGGGCCAATGAGCAGTTCTTC

V gene: TRBV20-1
J gene: TRBJ2-3
CDR3 length: 13
clone size: -
D gene: -
CDR3 protein: CSARGVGADTQYF
CDR3 DNA: TGCAGTGCAAGAGGGGTGGGGGCAGATACGCAGTATTTT

V gene: TRBV5-5
J gene: TRBJ2-7
CDR3 length: 15
clone size: few
D gene: -
CDR3 protein: CASSPAGTFAYEQYF
CDR3 DNA: TGTGCCAGCAGCCCGGCCGGGACCTTCGCCTACGAGCAGTACTTC

V gene: TRBV4-1
J gene: TRBJ2-7
CDR3 length: 16
clone size: -
D gene: TRBD2
CDR3 protein: CASSQAGLAEIYEQYF
CDR3 DNA: TGCGCCAGCAGCCAAGCGGGACTAGCGGAAATCTACGAGCAGTACTTC

V gene: TRBV7-3
J gene: TRBJ2-1
CDR3 length: 16
clone size: few
D gene: TRBD2
CDR3 protein: CASSPNLAGGLNEQFF
CDR3 DNA: TGTGCCAGCAGCCCCAACCTAGCGGGGGGGCTCAATGAGCAGTTCTTC

V gene: TRBV5-1
J gene: TRBJ2-5
CDR3 length: 13
clone size: few
D gene: -
CDR3 protein: CASSTLRSGTQYF
CDR3 DNA: TGCGCCAGCAGCACCTTAAGAAGCGGGACCCAGTACTTC

V gene: TRBV10-3
J gene: TRBJ1-4
CDR3 length: 12
clone size: few
D gene: -
CDR3 protein: CAISDSWEKLFF
CDR3 DNA: TGTGCCATCAGTGACTCATGGGAAAAACTGTTTTTT

V gene: TRBV12-3/TRBV12-4
J gene: TRBJ2-1
CDR3 length: 15
clone size: -
D gene: TRBD1
CDR3 protein: CASSTGTGKGNEQFF
CDR3 DNA: TGTGCCAGCAGTACCGGGACAGGGAAGGGAAATGAGCAGTTCTTC

V gene: TRBV7-6
J gene: TRBJ2-5
CDR3 length: 16
clone size: few
D gene: TRBD2
CDR3 protein: CASSQRTSGGRETQYF
CDR3 DNA: TGTGCCAGCAGCCAGAGGACTAGCGGGGGCCGGGAGACCCAGTACTTC

V gene: TRBV12-3/TRBV12-4
J gene: TRBJ2-3
CDR3 length: 16
clone size: -
D gene: -
CDR3 protein: CASSPLVVGVSDTQYF
CDR3 DNA: TGTGCCAGCAGCCCATTAGTAGTCGGGGTTTCGGATACGCAGTATTTT

V gene: TRBV29-1
J gene: TRBJ1-1
CDR3 length: 17
clone size: few
D gene: -
CDR3 protein: CSVEDRPYGVGDTEAFF
CDR3 DNA: TGCAGCGTTGAAGATAGGCCATATGGGGTCGGGGACACTGAAGCTTTCTTT

V gene: TRBV20-1
J gene: TRBJ2-3
CDR3 length: 13
clone size: few
D gene: -
CDR3 protein: CSAALPRTDTQYF
CDR3 DNA: TGCAGTGCTGCCCTCCCGCGCACAGATACGCAGTATTTT

V gene: TRBV9
J gene: TRBJ2-1
CDR3 length: 15
clone size: few
D gene: -
CDR3 protein: CASSLLHPGSNEQFF
CDR3 DNA: TGTGCCAGCAGTCTCCTCCACCCGGGGAGCAATGAGCAGTTCTTC

V gene: TRBV20-1
J gene: TRBJ2-7
CDR3 length: 15
clone size: -
D gene: -
CDR3 protein: CSATWTYPYTYEQYF
CDR3 DNA: TGCAGTGCTACCTGGACATACCCCTACACCTACGAGCAGTACTTC

V gene: TRBV15
J gene: TRBJ2-7
CDR3 length: 14
clone size: once
D gene: -
CDR3 protein: CATSRDIGAYEQYF
CDR3 DNA: TGTGCCACCAGCAGAGATATTGGGGCCTACGAGCAGTACTTC

V gene: TRBV5-4
J gene: TRBJ2-7
CDR3 length: 21
clone size: -
D gene: TRBD1
CDR3 protein: CASSLHTPPGQGVKVGYEQYF
CDR3 DNA: TGTGCCAGCAGCTTGCATACCCCACCCGGACAGGGGGTTAAGGTTGGTTACGAGCAGTACTTC

V gene: TRBV5-1
J gene: TRBJ2-1
CDR3 length: 18
clone size: -
D gene: TRBD2
CDR3 protein: CASSLWTRGGLSYNEQFF
CDR3 DNA: TGCGCCAGCAGCTTGTGGACGCGGGGGGGACTCTCCTACAATGAGCAGTTCTTC